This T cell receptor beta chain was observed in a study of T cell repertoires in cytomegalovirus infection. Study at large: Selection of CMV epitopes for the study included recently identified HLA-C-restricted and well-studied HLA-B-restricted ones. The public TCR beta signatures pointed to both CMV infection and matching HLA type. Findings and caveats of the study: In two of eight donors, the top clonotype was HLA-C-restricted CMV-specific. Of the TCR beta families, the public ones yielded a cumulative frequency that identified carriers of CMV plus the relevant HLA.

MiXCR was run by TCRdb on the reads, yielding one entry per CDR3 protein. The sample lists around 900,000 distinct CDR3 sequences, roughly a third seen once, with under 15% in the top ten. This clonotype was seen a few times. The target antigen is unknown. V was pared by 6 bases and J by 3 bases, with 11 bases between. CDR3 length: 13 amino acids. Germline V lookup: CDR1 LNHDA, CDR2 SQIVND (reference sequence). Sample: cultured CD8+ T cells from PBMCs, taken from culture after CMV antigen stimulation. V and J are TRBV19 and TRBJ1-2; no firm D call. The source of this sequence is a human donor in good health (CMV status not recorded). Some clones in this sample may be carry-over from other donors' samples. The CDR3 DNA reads TGTGCCAGTAGGACGATGTCGGACTATGGCTACACCTTC. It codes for CASRTMSDYGYTF.